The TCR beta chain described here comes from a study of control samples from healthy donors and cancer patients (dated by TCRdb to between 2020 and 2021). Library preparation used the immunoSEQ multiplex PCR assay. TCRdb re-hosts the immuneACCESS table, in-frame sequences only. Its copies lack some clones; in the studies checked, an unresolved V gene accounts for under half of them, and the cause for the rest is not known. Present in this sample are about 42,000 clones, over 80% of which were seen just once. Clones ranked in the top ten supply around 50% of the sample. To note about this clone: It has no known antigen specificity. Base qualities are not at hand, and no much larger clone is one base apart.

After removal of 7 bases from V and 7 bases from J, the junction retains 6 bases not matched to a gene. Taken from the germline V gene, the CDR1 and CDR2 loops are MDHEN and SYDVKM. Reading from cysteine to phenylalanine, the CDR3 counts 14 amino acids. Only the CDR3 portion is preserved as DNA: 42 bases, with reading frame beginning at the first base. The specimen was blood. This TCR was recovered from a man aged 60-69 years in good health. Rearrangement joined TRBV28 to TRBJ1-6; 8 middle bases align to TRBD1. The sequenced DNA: TGTGCCAGCACGAGGACAGGGTGGAATTCACCCCTCCACTTT. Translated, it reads CASTRTGWNSPLHF.